These 19 T cell receptor beta chains came from one sample sequenced in a study of regulatory T cells in long-lasting Graves disease. CDR3 regions were amplified by Arm-PCR using iRepertoire HTBI primers to build TCR beta libraries. TCRdb analysed the multiplex PCR reads with MiXCR anew, one entry per CDR3 protein. Among 320,000 or so distinct CDR3 sequences, under 20% were seen once, and the ten largest hold less than 45%. Time point denoted: newly diagnosed GD, antithyroid drugs for less than 3 months. Isolated PBMC RNA provided the starting material for the TCR library. Sequenced material: peripheral blood mononuclear cells (PBMCs), taken at new diagnosis, from a patient treated with antithyroid drugs. The source is a female donor with Graves disease.

V and J are TRBV2 and TRBJ2-6, with TRBD2 matching 14 bases. V dropped 11 bases and J dropped 1; count of bases not matched to a gene: 7. Looked up from germline, CDR1 is SNHLY and CDR2 is FYNNEI. This CDR3 comprises 17 residues. DNA for the CDR3: TGTGCCCGACAGGGACTAGCGGGAGCGTCTGGGGCCAACGTCCTGACTTTC. It is translated as CARQGLAGASGANVLTF.

The table lists this clonotype with many counts. The V call is TRBV28, the J call TRBJ1-4, with 9 bases matching TRBD1. Germline lookup yields CDR1 MDHEN and CDR2 SYDVKM. V lost 5 bases, J lost 7 bases, and 5 bases stayed unmatched. CDR3 length: 14 residues. CDR3 in amino acids: CASSKTGGGEKLFF. The CDR3 DNA is TGTGCCAGCAGTAAGACAGGGGGAGGTGAAAAACTGTTTTTT.

This clonotype was counted many times. The chain combines TRBV6-1 with TRBJ1-5; tentatively, D is TRBD1 (5 bases). The CDR3 runs to 15 residues. The ends were cut back, 5 bases at V and 5 bases at J, with 16 bases in the middle. Germline CDR1 is MNHNS and CDR2 is SASEGT. In DNA form, the CDR3 reads TGTGCCAGCAGTCCAGGACGGGGGACGGATCAGCCCCAGCATTTT. Protein: CASSPGRGTDQPQHF.

The rearrangement uses TRBV4-1 and TRBJ1-2; possibly TRBD1 for D (5 bases). This CDR3 spans 15 amino acids. Germline CDR1 MGHRA, CDR2 YSYEKL. V gave up 0 bases and J gave up 8 bases, with 16 bases separating them. CDR3 bases: TGCGCCAGCAGCCAAGACCGGGACCTCCTAAGGGGCTACACCTTC. Protein product: CASSQDRDLLRGYTF.

This clonotype was observed at least ten times. The CDR3 coding sequence is TGTGCCACCAGTGATCGTACAGGGGACTCCTACGAGCAGTACTTC. It codes for CATSDRTGDSYEQYF. The rearrangement links TRBV24-1 to TRBJ2-7; 7 nucleotides line up with TRBD1. CDR3 length: 15 amino acids. Germline V gives CDR1 KGHDR, CDR2 SFDVKD. V was pared by 3 bases and J by 0 bases, with 4 bases of the junction left unmatched.

The rearrangement joins TRBV3-1 to TRBJ2-7; 9 bases map to TRBD2. The CDR3 is 14 residues long. Per the germline V gene, CDR1 is LGHDT and CDR2 is YNNKEL (reference sequence). V was pared by 1 base and J by 7 bases, with 5 bases of the junction left unmatched. This CDR3 reads CASSQASGIEEQYF. The CDR3 DNA sequence: TGTGCCAGCAGCCAAGCTAGCGGGATAGAGGAGCAGTACTTC.

Notes on this clonotype: This sequence is one base from a far larger clone and is likely a read error. The chain couples TRBV2 to TRBJ2-7, with 13 bases identical to TRBD2. There are 18 residues in the CDR3. From germline, CDR1 is SNHLY and CDR2 FYNNEI. CDR3 DNA sequence: TGTGCCAGCAGTTTCCTGACTAGCGGGAGGAAGCGGGTCTACGAGAAGTACTTC. Translating it yields CASSFLTSGRKRVYEKYF. Together with reference TRBV2 and TRBJ2-7, the CDR3 gives the full variable domain: EPEVTQTPSHQVTQMGQEVILRCVPISNHLYFYWYRQILGQKVEFLVSFYNNEISEKSEIFDDQFSVERPDGSNFTLKIRSTKLEDSAMYFCASSFLTSGRKRVYEKYFGPGTRLTVT.

This clonotype was recorded at least ten times. V gene TRBV4-1 combines with J gene TRBJ2-7, with TRBD1 identical over 12 bases. J gave up 3 bases and V 1 base, and 1 base lay outside the gene matches. The CDR3 is 15 amino acids. CDR1 is MGHRA and CDR2 is YSYEKL in the germline V gene. The CDR3 DNA reads as TGCGCCAGCAGCCAAGGGGACAGGGGGCTCTACGAGCAGTACTTC. As protein: CASSQGDRGLYEQYF.

This clonotype has more than one count but fewer than ten. The chain has TRBV28 and TRBJ1-2, with a possible D match to TRBD1 (5 bases). Trimming took off 6 bases at V and 8 bases at J, with 16 bases between the two ends. The CDR3 runs to 13 residues. Germline CDR1 and CDR2: MDHEN and SYDVKM. CDR3 residues: CASRQTGVGGYTF. The CDR3 region has the DNA TGTGCCAGCAGGCAGACGGGGGTTGGAGGCTACACCTTC.

This clonotype came up a few times. This may stem from a read error, because a much larger clone lies one nucleotide away. The chain uses TRBV11-1 and TRBJ2-1; 8 bases map to TRBD2. The CDR3 consists of 15 residues. The J segment lost 2 bases and the V segment lost 6 bases, leaving 6 bases of the junction unmatched. The germline V gene encodes CDR1 SGHAT and CDR2 FQDESV (reference sequence). CDR3 sequence: CASSDPGLAYNEQFF. DNA for the CDR3: TGTGCCAGCAGTGACCCGGGACTAGCCTACAATGAGCAGTTCTTC.

Ten or more counts support this clonotype. The rearrangement uses TRBV20-1 and TRBJ2-5; the match to TRBD2 covers 13 bases. Per germline, CDR1 DFQATT and CDR2 SNEGSKA (reference sequence). This CDR3 has 15 residues. V shed 6 bases and J 2 bases; nucleotides not matched to a gene: 6. CDR3 nucleotides: TGCAGTGCACCCGGACTAGCGGGAGCACAAGAGACCCAGTACTTC. It is translated as CSAPGLAGAQETQYF.

In its sample, this clonotype was seen a few times. CDR3 bases: TGTGCCAGCAGCTCCGGGACAGGGTTTCCTGAAGCTTTCTTT. This gives the protein CASSSGTGFPEAFF. This rearrangement joins TRBV5-6 to TRBJ1-1; 9 bases align to TRBD1. The germline CDR1 and CDR2 sequences are SGHDT and YYEEEE. The CDR3 extends over 14 amino acids. J lost 6 bases, V lost 3 bases, and 6 bases had no gene match.

This clonotype was recorded many times. The chain is built from TRBV14 and TRBJ1-2; a weak D match, TRBD1 (6 bases). There are 14 residues in the CDR3. CDR1 and CDR2 from the germline V gene are SGHDN and FVKESK. V was cut by 0 bases and J by 4 bases, with 9 bases left in between. The CDR3 DNA reads TGTGCCAGCAGCCAAGAACAGGGATTCTATGGCTACACCTTC. Its protein is CASSQEQGFYGYTF.

This clonotype was seen ten or more times. The chain has TRBV27 and TRBJ2-3, with D hard to call. Germline values: CDR1 MNHEY, CDR2 SMNVEV (reference sequence). V was shortened by 5 bases and J by 10 bases, with 10 bases between the two germline ends. This CDR3 has 11 amino acids. The CDR3 DNA follows: TGTGCCAGCAGTACGACCCGGTCGCAGTATTTT. Translated: CASSTTRSQYF.

This clonotype was detected ten times or more. The chain recombines TRBV29-1 with TRBJ2-1; D call uncertain. V was clipped by 5 bases and J by 2 bases, with 4 bases between them. This CDR3 comprises 11 residues. Germline values: CDR1 SQVTM, CDR2 ANQGSEA. Here the CDR3 DNA reads TGCAGCGTTCCAGCCTACAATGAGCAGTTCTTC. Translating gives CSVPAYNEQFF.

This clonotype was counted at least ten times. The chain joins TRBV9 to TRBJ2-5; D is possibly TRBD1 (5 bases). Trimming took 3 bases from V and 5 from J, leaving 8 bases between them. The CDR3 consists of 12 residues. The germline gives CDR1 SGDLS, CDR2 YYNGEE. The CDR3 loop reads CASSEWGETQYF. In DNA, the CDR3 is TGTGCCAGCAGCGAATGGGGCGAGACCCAGTACTTC. Full variable domain (missing parts from reference TRBV9 and TRBJ2-5): DSGVTQTPKHLITATGQRVTLRCSPRSGDLSVYWYQQSLDQGLQFLIQYYNGEERAKGNILERFSAQQFPDLHSELNLSSLELGDSALYFCASSEWGETQYFGPGTRLLVL.

This clonotype was detected ten times or more. The chain links TRBV10-2 to TRBJ2-2, with D possibly matching TRBD2 (6 bases). This CDR3 region has 15 residues. V lost 2 bases to trimming and J lost 0 bases, with 7 bases between them. Per germline, CDR1 WSHSY and CDR2 SAAADI. CDR3 sequence: CASSELATNTGELFF. CDR3 sequence (DNA): TGCGCCAGCAGTGAGCTAGCGACGAACACCGGGGAGCTGTTTTTT.

As to this clonotype: This may stem from a read error, because a much larger clone lies one nucleotide away. The chain recombines TRBV20-1 with TRBJ2-1; D not certain. The CDR3 has 14 residues. Looked up from germline, CDR1 is DFQATT and CDR2 is SNEGSKA (reference sequence). As DNA, the CDR3 is TGCAATGCTAGTTGGCGCGGCCCCTACAATGAGCAGTTCTTC. It translates to CNASWRGPYNEQFF.

This clonotype occurred many times. The V call is TRBV11-2, the J call TRBJ1-2; D is undetermined. CDR3 length: 15 amino acids. Germline values: CDR1 SGHAT, CDR2 FQNNGV. The V end was cut by 0 bases, the J end by 7 bases, with 15 bases between. In DNA, the CDR3 is TGTGCCAGCAGCTTAGATGGCAGCTTAATCTGTGGCTACACCTTC. It codes for CASSLDGSLICGYTF. Based on the CDR3 plus reference TRBV11-2 and TRBJ1-2, the full variable domain is EAGVAQSPRYKIIEKRQSVAFWCNPISGHATLYWYQQILGQGPKLLIQFQNNGVVDDSQLPKDRFSAERLKGVDSTLKIQPAKLEDSAVYLCASSLDGSLICGYTFGSGTRLTVV.